This section outlines one T cell receptor (beta chain) sequence together with its context. Its matching antigen is unknown. The data were taken from a study of cytomegalovirus exposure and HLA in healthy donors. Study-wide context: From donors who were HLA-typed, an early data release held around 80 million unique TCRs.

General observations from the study: Follow-up analysis later connected one missense variant in DCLRE1C with trimming of TCR beta V- and J-genes. The study labeled 150 to 200 TCR beta chains cytomegalovirus-associated. A likely sequencing artifact accounted for one observed cluster of highly shared sequence variants.

A multiplex PCR was run with 60 Vbeta primers and 13 Jbeta primers. Profiling relied on immunoSEQ multiplex PCR, and the TCRdb table lists in-frame clones only, not all of them. The sample yields 200,000 or so clones, 70% to 85% seen once. Germline V gene lookup returns CDR1 MGHDK and CDR2 SYGVNS. Trimming removed 1 base from V and 4 bases from J; junction bases left unmatched: 5. The CDR3 loop spans 15 amino acids. The V gene is TRBV25-1, the J gene TRBJ1-1, with TRBD1 identical over 8 bases. This clonotype was sampled from a boy aged 2-15 years in good health and CMV-seronegative. Sequenced input: PBMCs. Here the CDR3 DNA reads TGTGCCAGCAGTGAATCTATTACAGGGGGCACTGAAGCTTTCTTT. It is translated as CASSESITGGTEAFF.